This T cell receptor beta chain comes out of a study of tumor-infiltrating lymphocytes in primary liver carcinoma. The wider study: Sample yields, roughly 3.5 to 8 million productive TCRbeta reads, were similar across the tissue types.

The study extracted blood RNA from unsorted whole blood and also extracted germline DNA. Constant-region priming of 500 ng total RNA yielded TCR beta cDNA. Investigators got TCR beta libraries out of three nested multiplex PCR rounds, done with slightly modified ARM-PCR. PCR rounds one and two used TRBV1-TRBV30 forward primers with a C-beta reverse primer for roughly 10 cycles each. TCRdb ran MiXCR on the multiplex PCR reads and lists one entry per CDR3 protein. This table has 300,000 to 400,000 distinct CDR3 sequences, almost 65% appearing once. Worth noting for this clonotype: One junction end disagrees with the germline gene, perhaps due to a read error.

Germline CDR1 and CDR2: PRHDT and FYEKMQ (reference sequence). CDR3 length: 14 amino acids. The clonotype originates from a man aged 35 to 55 with primary liver carcinoma and hepatitis B virus infection. The chain links TRBV13 to TRBJ1-6; tentatively, D is TRBD1 (5 bases). Sequencing was done on a sample of peripheral blood. The CDR3 nucleotides read TGTGCCGGCAGCCGAGGGACGCTTAATTCACCCCTCCACTTT. It is translated as CAGSRGTLNSPLHF.